These 19 T cell receptor beta chains share one sample of origin, sequenced in a study of beta chain features in type 1 diabetes. The whole isolated RNA underwent reverse transcription, so sequencing captured expressed TCRB transcripts. The protocol was immunoSEQ multiplex PCR, while the TCRdb copy is restricted to in-frame clones and leaves out a portion. The sample contains hundreds of thousands of clones, roughly 15% of which appear only once. Sequencing was carried out using naive CD4+ T cells from blood. The receptors were gathered from a woman aged 18-30 years in good health.

The chain uses TRBV7-2 and TRBJ2-5; TRBD2 aligns across 12 bases. Trimming cost V 4 bases and J 5 bases; bases outside gene matches: 5. The CDR3 has 15 amino acids. In germline, CDR1 is SGHTA, CDR2 FQGNSA. The CDR3 here is CASSYASGRGETQYF. For the CDR3, the DNA is TGTGCCAGCAGCTACGCTAGCGGGAGGGGGGAGACCCAGTACTTC.

The genes are TRBV6-6 and TRBJ2-5, with a tentative D call TRBD2 (6 bases). The J call may be incorrect, as the DNA end agrees better with TRBJ2-7. The CDR3 is 13 amino acids. The germline CDR1 and CDR2 sequences are MNHNY and SVGAGI (reference sequence). CDR3 sequence (DNA): TGTGCCAGCAGTTACGGCGGGACCTACGAGCAGTACTTC. Its translation: CASSYGGTYEQYF.

The V and J genes are TRBV6-5 and TRBJ1-2, with 10 positions matching TRBD1. The length of the CDR3 is 15 residues. CDR1 is MNHEY, CDR2 SVGAGI, per germline. Losses at the gene ends were 2 bases for V and 7 bases for J; bases not matched to a gene: 7. CDR3 nucleotides: TGTGCCAGCAGTTACGCGGGACAGGGGAGGATTGGCTACACCTTC. It translates to CASSYAGQGRIGYTF.

CDR3 residues: CASSFEGRNTEAFF. The CDR3 region has the DNA TGTGCCAGCAGCTTCGAGGGAAGGAACACTGAAGCTTTCTTT. The chain is built from TRBV11-1 and TRBJ1-1; D unclear. CDR1 and CDR2 (germline): SGHAT, FQDESV (reference sequence). CDR3 size: 14 residues. Trimming cost V 3 bases and J 1 base, with 9 bases left between them.

V and J are TRBV9 and TRBJ1-6; TRBD1 is a possible D gene (5 bases). The germline gives CDR1 SGDLS, CDR2 YYNGEE. This CDR3 region has 15 residues. V was clipped by 0 bases and J by 7 bases, with 11 bases between them. DNA for the CDR3: TGTGCCAGCAGCGTAGGGGCAGGGAGGAATTCACCCCTCCACTTT. Translating it yields CASSVGAGRNSPLHF.

The rearrangement joins TRBV10-3 to TRBJ2-3, with 10 bases matching TRBD2. V lost 3 bases to trimming and J lost 4 bases; unmatched junction nucleotides: 4. Germline V CDR1 and CDR2: ENHRY, SYGVKD. CDR3 length equals 15 residues. DNA of the CDR3: TGTGCCATCAGTGAAACTAGCGGGATGTCAGATACGCAGTATTTT. Amino acids: CAISETSGMSDTQYF.

This clone turned up a few times. This chain joins TRBV5-1 and TRBJ2-7; D may match TRBD1 or TRBD2 (5 bases each). Germline lookup yields CDR1 SGHRS and CDR2 YFSETQ. There are 14 residues in the CDR3. With 6 bases removed from V and 6 bases from J, the gap between germline ends came to 19 bases. As DNA, the CDR3 is TGCGCCAGCAACCCCTCTGGGGCGAGGGGCGAGCAGTACTTC. Amino acid sequence: CASNPSGARGEQYF.

The CDR3 DNA reads TGTGCCAGCAGGGAAACTGTTGGCGGCGGCACAGATACGCAGTATTTT. Its translation is CASRETVGGGTDTQYF. The V and J genes are TRBV5-4 and TRBJ2-3; no clear D gene. CDR1 and CDR2 from the germline V gene are SGHNT and YYREEE (reference sequence). V was pared by 5 bases and J by 1 base, with 17 bases between. CDR3 size: 16 residues. The full variable domain, its missing parts supplied by reference TRBV5-4 and TRBJ2-3, is ETGVTQSPTHLIKTRGQQVTLRCSSQSGHNTVSWYQQALGQGPQFIFQYYREEENGRGNFPPRFSGLQFPNYSSELNVNALELDDSALYLCASRETVGGGTDTQYFGPGTRLTVL.

This clone showed up just a few times. The same CDR3 also results from other DNA sequences found in this sample. J is TRBJ2-7 and V is TRBV6-5, with unresolved D. This CDR3 comprises 11 residues. Looked up from germline, CDR1 is MNHEY and CDR2 is SVGAGI. V shed 2 bases and J shed 5 bases, with 4 bases lying between them. The CDR3 DNA is TGTGCCAGCAGTTACGGGCACGAGCAGTACTTC. Its translation is CASSYGHEQYF.

This clone was detected only a few times. This chain joins TRBV14 and TRBJ2-2; D gene unclear. Germline V gene lookup returns CDR1 SGHDN and CDR2 FVKESK. The CDR3 is 13 amino acids. The V end lost 4 bases, the J end lost 7 bases, and 10 bases lay between the germline ends. CDR3 DNA sequence: TGTGCCAGCAGCCCCGTCGTGCGCGGGGAGCTGTTTTTT. Translated, it gives CASSPVVRGELFF.

This chain joins TRBV28 and TRBJ1-4; 7 bases are shared with TRBD1. The length of the CDR3 is 15 residues. Trimming at V came to 4 bases and at J to 2 bases, leaving 4 bases not matched to a gene. CDR1 MDHEN and CDR2 SYDVKM come from the germline V gene. CDR3 sequence reads: CASSWRGPTNEKLFF. The DNA of the CDR3 is TGTGCCAGCAGTTGGAGGGGGCCTACTAATGAAAAACTGTTTTTT.

The chain joins TRBV20-1 to TRBJ2-7, with no clear D. Germline V gives CDR1 DFQATT, CDR2 SNEGSKA (reference sequence). V lost 3 bases to trimming and J lost 6 bases, with 9 bases between them. The CDR3 sequence is 11 residues long. CDR3 DNA: TGCAGTGCTAGGAACGGCCCCGAGCAGTACTTC. This codes for CSARNGPEQYF.

CDR3 sequence: CASSRTSGTLYNEQFF. For the CDR3, the DNA is TGTGCCAGCAGCCGGACTAGCGGGACCCTCTACAATGAGCAGTTCTTC. The chain joins TRBV14 to TRBJ2-1; 12 nucleotides align to TRBD2. V shed 4 bases and J 3 bases; nucleotides not matched to a gene: 4. The germline gives CDR1 SGHDN, CDR2 FVKESK. The length of the CDR3 is 16 residues.

Regarding this clone: The sample holds other DNA sequences that translate to the same CDR3. V usage is TRBV18 and J usage is TRBJ2-5; D gene ambiguous. Trimming shortened V by 6 bases and J by 1 base, and 12 bases separated the two germline ends. The CDR3 contains 14 residues. Germline loops: CDR1 KGHSH, CDR2 LQKENI. CDR3 sequence: CASSPLEIQETQYF. As DNA, the CDR3 is TGTGCCAGCTCCCCCCTCGAGATCCAAGAGACCCAGTACTTC. Variable domain in full (rest from reference TRBV18 and TRBJ2-5): NAGVMQNPRHLVRRRGQEARLRCSPMKGHSHVYWYRQLPEEGLKFMVYLQKENIIDESGMPKERFSAEFPKEGPSILRIQQVVRGDSAAYFCASSPLEIQETQYFGPGTRLLVL.

The chain combines TRBV5-1 with TRBJ2-7; no firm D call. The CDR3 consists of 16 residues. Trimming took 4 bases from V and 1 from J, leaving 18 bases between them. Per the germline V gene, CDR1 is SGHRS and CDR2 is YFSETQ. In DNA form, the CDR3 reads TGCGCCAGCAGCCTTACCCCGGGTTATAAATCCTACGAGCAGTACTTC. It codes for CASSLTPGYKSYEQYF.

The chain is built from TRBV7-9 and TRBJ2-7, with 11 bases fitting TRBD1. Germline CDR1 is SEHNR and CDR2 is FQNEAQ (reference sequence). The J segment lost 6 bases and the V segment lost 3 bases, leaving 4 bases of the junction unmatched. This CDR3 is built from 14 residues. The CDR3 nucleotides are TGTGCCAGCAGCTTTAGCGGGACAGGGGGCGAGCAGTACTTC. Protein sequence: CASSFSGTGGEQYF. Filled out from reference TRBV7-9 and TRBJ2-7, the complete variable domain reads DTGVSQNPRHKITKRGQNVTFRCDPISEHNRLYWYRQTLGQGPEFLTYFQNEAQLEKSRLLSDRFSAERPKGSFSTLEIQRTEQGDSAMYLCASSFSGTGGEQYFGPGTRLTVT.

The chain links TRBV7-8 to TRBJ2-1; D gene uncertain. The CDR3 contains 15 residues. Germline CDR1 SGHVS, CDR2 FQNEAQ. V lost 1 base to trimming and J lost 2 bases, with 9 bases between them. CDR3 sequence reads: CASSLEGRTYNEQFF. CDR3 nucleotide sequence: TGTGCCAGCAGCTTAGAGGGTCGGACCTACAATGAGCAGTTCTTC.

This chain joins TRBV19 and TRBJ2-1; no clear D gene. Germline CDR1 is LNHDA and CDR2 is SQIVND (reference sequence). The V gene lost 7 bases and the J gene lost 0 bases, with 13 bases spanning the gap. This CDR3 has 15 residues. For the CDR3, the DNA is TGTGCCAGTAAAGCGACGATCAGCTCCTACAATGAGCAGTTCTTC. This gives the protein CASKATISSYNEQFF.

J is TRBJ1-3 and V is TRBV6-6, with a tentative D call TRBD1 (5 bases). CDR3 length: 14 residues. Germline assignment: CDR1 MNHNY and CDR2 SVGAGI (reference sequence). V dropped 6 bases and J dropped 8 bases, with 17 bases sitting between them. The CDR3 DNA follows: TGTGCCAGCAGACGGGCCGGGGCCGTGGACACCATATATTTT. This gives the protein CASRRAGAVDTIYF.